The table lists the clone carrying this T cell receptor beta chain with many counts. The source of the sample is a study of spatial heterogeneity in lung cancer. Study in general: The study observed each unique TCR and UMI combination more than ten times on average in raw reads.

V lost 1 base, J lost 5 bases, and 15 bases lay in between. The CDR3 totals 16 residues. Germline CDR1 reads SGHRS; CDR2 reads YFSETQ. A unique molecular identifier was attached to every TCR cDNA molecule. TCRdb reprocessed the 5' RACE reads via MiXCR and lists one record per CDR3 protein. The profile shows more than 9,000 distinct CDR3 sequences, about 6% of them singletons. As for time point: sample taken at primary tumor resection. No cell sorting; template was whole RNA from tumor, lung tissue or PBMC. The V gene is TRBV5-1, the J gene TRBJ2-2; D gene unclear. The input for sequencing was normal lung tissue next to the tumor, taken at surgery. This receptor was obtained from a male donor with early-stage non-small cell lung cancer. The CDR3: CASSLTKTAGTGELFF. The CDR3 DNA sequence: TGCGCCAGCAGCTTGACGAAGACGGCCGGGACCGGGGAGCTGTTTTTT.